The rows below give T cell receptor beta chains drawn from one sample of a study of T cell repertoires in cytomegalovirus infection. No cognate antigen is known for these TCRs. TCRdb redid the calling of the reads with MiXCR, one entry per CDR3 protein. This table has 300,000 to 400,000 distinct CDR3 sequences, 25% appearing once. Source: cultured PBMCs, taken from culture after CMV antigen stimulation. The receptors shown here come from a human donor in good health (CMV status not recorded). Some clones in this sample may be carry-over from other donors' samples. CDR3s include the opening cysteine and the closing phenylalanine or tryptophan. The order of the fields is V gene, J gene, CDR3 protein.

v_gene: TRBV7-9; j_gene: TRBJ2-1; CDR3aa: CASSFWDNNEQFF
v_gene: TRBV7-6; j_gene: TRBJ2-1; CDR3aa: CASSRRLSEAGHEQFF
v_gene: TRBV10-3; j_gene: TRBJ2-1; CDR3aa: CAISESFEQFF
v_gene: TRBV29-1; j_gene: TRBJ1-3; CDR3aa: CSVEVRQGLQPGNTIYF
v_gene: TRBV15; j_gene: TRBJ2-5; CDR3aa: CATSTGDREIETQYF
v_gene: TRBV7-6; j_gene: TRBJ2-5; CDR3aa: CASKGLGRPQETQYF
v_gene: TRBV12-3/TRBV12-4; j_gene: TRBJ2-3; CDR3aa: CASSLTNTQYF
v_gene: TRBV6-5; j_gene: TRBJ1-5; CDR3aa: CASSPRARGGQPQHF
v_gene: TRBV6-1; j_gene: TRBJ2-3; CDR3aa: CASIEGGTDTQYF
v_gene: TRBV7-3; j_gene: TRBJ1-5; CDR3aa: CASSFTGASNQPQHF
v_gene: TRBV7-9; j_gene: TRBJ2-4; CDR3aa: CASTAASLGNIQYF
v_gene: TRBV28; j_gene: TRBJ1-1; CDR3aa: CASSLMAEAFF
v_gene: TRBV27; j_gene: TRBJ1-2; CDR3aa: CASRDRTLYGYTF
v_gene: TRBV27; j_gene: TRBJ2-1; CDR3aa: CASSLTPRSPYNEQFF
v_gene: TRBV7-8; j_gene: TRBJ1-3; CDR3aa: CASSLASPSSGNTIYF
v_gene: TRBV4-1; j_gene: TRBJ1-2; CDR3aa: CASTFTVGNYGYTF
v_gene: TRBV6-5; j_gene: TRBJ1-5; CDR3aa: CASSYSRPGQGGQPQHF
v_gene: TRBV20-1; j_gene: TRBJ2-1; CDR3aa: CSAALTGVNEQFF
v_gene: TRBV19; j_gene: TRBJ2-5; CDR3aa: CLERGTTQLLPQETQYF
v_gene: TRBV9; j_gene: TRBJ1-2; CDR3aa: CASSASIRDRGEGYTF
v_gene: TRBV7-6; j_gene: TRBJ2-5; CDR3aa: CASSLGTGGIETQYF
v_gene: TRBV7-3; j_gene: TRBJ2-1; CDR3aa: CASSKDPYSYNEQFF
v_gene: TRBV5-1; j_gene: TRBJ2-2; CDR3aa: CASSFLAGTNTGELFF
v_gene: TRBV7-2; j_gene: TRBJ2-4; CDR3aa: CASSYHRGLAKNIQYF
v_gene: TRBV7-2; j_gene: TRBJ2-2; CDR3aa: CASSFEGKMRELFF